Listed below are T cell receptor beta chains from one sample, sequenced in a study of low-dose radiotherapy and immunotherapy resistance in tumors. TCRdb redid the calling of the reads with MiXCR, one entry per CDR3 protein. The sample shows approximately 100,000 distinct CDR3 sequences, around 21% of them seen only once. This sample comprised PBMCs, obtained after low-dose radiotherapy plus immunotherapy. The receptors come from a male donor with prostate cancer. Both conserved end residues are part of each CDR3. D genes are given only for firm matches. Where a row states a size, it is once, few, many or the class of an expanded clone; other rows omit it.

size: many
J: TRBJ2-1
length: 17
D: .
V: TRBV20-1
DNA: TGCAGTGCTAGAGATTCCCCACGGGGGTCTCGCTACAATGAGCAGTTCTTC
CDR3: CSARDSPRGSRYNEQFF

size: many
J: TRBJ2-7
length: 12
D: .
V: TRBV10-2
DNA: TGCGCCAGCAGTTCACAGGCCTACGAGCAGTACTTC
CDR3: CASSSQAYEQYF

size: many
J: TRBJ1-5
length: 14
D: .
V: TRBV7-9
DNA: TGTGCCAGCAGCTTAGGTGTCCGTGAGGAGCCCCAGCATTTT
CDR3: CASSLGVREEPQHF

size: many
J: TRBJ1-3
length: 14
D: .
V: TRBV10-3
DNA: TGTGCCATCAGTCCGAGGGTCTCTGGAAACACCATATATTTT
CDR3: CAISPRVSGNTIYF

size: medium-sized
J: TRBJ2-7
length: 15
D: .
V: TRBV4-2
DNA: TGTGCCAGCAGCCAAGAGGCAGGGACTTACAACGAGCAGTACTTC
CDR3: CASSQEAGTYNEQYF

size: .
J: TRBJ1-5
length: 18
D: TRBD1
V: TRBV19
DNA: TGTGCCAGTAGTATAGACCTACCCGACAGGGAAGGTAATCAGCCCCAGCATTTT
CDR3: CASSIDLPDREGNQPQHF

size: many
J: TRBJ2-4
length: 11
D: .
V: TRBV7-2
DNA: TGTGCCAGCAGCCAACGCGGGGTGCAGTACTTC
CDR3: CASSQRGVQYF

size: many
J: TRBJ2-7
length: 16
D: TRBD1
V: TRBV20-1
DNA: TGCAGTGCTAGAGATCTAAGGACAGGGGGATCCTACGAGCAGTACTTC
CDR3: CSARDLRTGGSYEQYF

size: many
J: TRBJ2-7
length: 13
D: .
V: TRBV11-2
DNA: TGTGCCAGCAGCTTAGATCGGGCCCTCGAGCAGTACTTC
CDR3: CASSLDRALEQYF

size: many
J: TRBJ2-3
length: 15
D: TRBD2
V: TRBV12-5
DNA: TGTGCTAGTGGTTGGGGACTAGCGGGGACAGATACGCAGTATTTT
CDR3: CASGWGLAGTDTQYF

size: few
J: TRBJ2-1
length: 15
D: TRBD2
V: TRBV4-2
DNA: TGTGCCAGCAGCCCAGGGCTCGCGGGAGTTGATGAGCAGTTCTTC
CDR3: CASSPGLAGVDEQFF

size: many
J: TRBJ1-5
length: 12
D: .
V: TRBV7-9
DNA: TGTGCCAGCAGCCTATTGAATCAGCCCCAGCATTTT
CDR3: CASSLLNQPQHF